This entry features one T cell receptor (beta chain) sequence. This specimen belongs to a study of T cells in Graves' hyperthyroidism and ophthalmopathy. Study-wide context: Pretreatment peripheral blood was obtained at initial diagnosis.

CDR3 size: 16 residues. Per the germline V gene, CDR1 is SEHNR and CDR2 is FQNEAQ (reference sequence). V lost 5 bases to trimming and J lost 9 bases, with 20 bases between them. From RNA transcripts, TCR beta CDR3 regions were amplified. When the TCR CDR3 underwent first-round RT-PCR, the HTBI primer set was used. TCRdb re-derived calls from the multiplex PCR reads in MiXCR, one entry per CDR3 protein. The table records some 800,000 distinct CDR3 sequences, 35% to 45% of them present only once. With a duration under 2 months, the hyperthyroidism was newly diagnosed in patients aged 18 to 65. A patient was excluded if there was uncontrolled infection, other autoimmune disease, pregnancy or lactation.

What was sequenced was blood. The receptor was derived from a man aged 18 to 30 with Graves' hyperthyroidism. The rearrangement links TRBV7-9 to TRBJ1-6; no clear D. The CDR3 DNA sequence: TGTGCCAGCAGCCCCCGGGCCCTCGGGCTGGGTTCACCCCTCCACTTT. This codes for CASSPRALGLGSPLHF.